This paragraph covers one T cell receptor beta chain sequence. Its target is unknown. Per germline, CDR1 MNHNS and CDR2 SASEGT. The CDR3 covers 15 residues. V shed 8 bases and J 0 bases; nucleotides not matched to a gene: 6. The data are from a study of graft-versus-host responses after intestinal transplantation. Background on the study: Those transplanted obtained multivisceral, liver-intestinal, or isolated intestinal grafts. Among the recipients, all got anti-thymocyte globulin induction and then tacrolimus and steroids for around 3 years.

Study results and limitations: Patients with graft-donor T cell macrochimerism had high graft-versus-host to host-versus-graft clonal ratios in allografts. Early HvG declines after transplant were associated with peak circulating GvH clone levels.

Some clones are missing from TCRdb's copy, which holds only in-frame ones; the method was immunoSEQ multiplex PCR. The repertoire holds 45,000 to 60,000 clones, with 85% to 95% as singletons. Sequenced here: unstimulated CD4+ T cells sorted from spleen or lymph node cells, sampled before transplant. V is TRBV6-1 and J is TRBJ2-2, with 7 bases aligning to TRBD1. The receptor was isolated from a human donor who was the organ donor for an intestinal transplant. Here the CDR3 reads CASRPTGANTGELFF. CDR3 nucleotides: TGTGCCAGCCGCCCTACAGGGGCGAACACCGGGGAGCTGTTTTTT.